Each of the 15 T cell receptor beta chains below was sequenced from the same sample in a study of blood T cell repertoires in COVID-19. The table came from immunoSEQ multiplex PCR; TCRdb's copy has only in-frame clones and leaves some out. This sample has 250,000 to 350,000 clones; approximately 84% occur once, and the top ten carry approximately 2.2%. The sequencing sample was made of peripheral blood. These receptors came from a woman aged 30 to 39 who had recovered from COVID-19.

The gene calls are TRBV5-4 and TRBJ2-2, with D possibly being TRBD2 (5 bases). Germline values: CDR1 SGHNT, CDR2 YYREEE (reference sequence). The CDR3 runs 16 residues. Trimming removed 0 bases from V and 4 bases from J, with 13 bases in between. The CDR3 here is CASSLGGARGTGELFF. CDR3 nucleotide sequence: TGTGCCAGCAGCTTGGGCGGCGCCCGGGGCACCGGGGAGCTGTTTTTT. The entire variable domain, with the rest obtained from reference TRBV5-4 and TRBJ2-2, is as follows: ETGVTQSPTHLIKTRGQQVTLRCSSQSGHNTVSWYQQALGQGPQFIFQYYREEENGRGNFPPRFSGLQFPNYSSELNVNALELDDSALYLCASSLGGARGTGELFFGEGSRLTVL.

This clone has just one count. The genes are TRBV20-1 and TRBJ1-3, with 7 positions matching TRBD1. Germline lookup yields CDR1 DFQATT and CDR2 SNEGSKA (reference sequence). The V segment lost 3 bases and the J segment 0 bases; nucleotides outside the gene matches: 11. This CDR3 is 17 amino acids long. The CDR3 sequence is CSASGDGTDYSGNTIYF. The CDR3 DNA follows: TGCAGTGCTAGTGGGGACGGGACAGACTACTCTGGAAACACCATATATTTT.

This clone showed up just once. The rearrangement uses TRBV19 and TRBJ1-1; D may be TRBD1 (5 bases). Per germline, CDR1 LNHDA and CDR2 SQIVND (reference sequence). V was clipped by 3 bases and J by 3 bases, with 8 bases between them. The CDR3 is made up of 13 amino acids. CDR3 region: CASSISGDTEAFF. DNA of the CDR3: TGTGCCAGTAGTATTTCGGGGGACACTGAAGCTTTCTTT.

This clone showed up just once. The J gene is TRBJ2-3, the V gene TRBV19; D is unclear. CDR3 size: 13 residues. Between the trimmed V and J ends, which lost 3 bases and 3 bases, there was a span of 7 bases. Germline assignment: CDR1 LNHDA and CDR2 SQIVND (reference sequence). CDR3 sequence reads: CASSIRITDTQYF. CDR3 coding DNA: TGTGCCAGTAGTATTCGTATTACAGATACGCAGTATTTT.

The rearrangement links TRBV25-1 to TRBJ1-1, with 7 bases matching TRBD1. Germline lookup yields CDR1 MGHDK and CDR2 SYGVNS. The CDR3 covers 15 residues. The junction had 11 bases not matched to a gene; V was cut back by 1 base and J by 9 bases. The CDR3 loop reads CASSEWRGQGAKAFF. In nucleotides, the CDR3 is TGTGCCAGCAGTGAATGGAGGGGGCAAGGGGCTAAAGCTTTCTTT.

V is TRBV28 and J is TRBJ2-1; 8 bases are a match to TRBD2. Germline CDR1 reads MDHEN; CDR2 reads SYDVKM. The CDR3 length is 14 residues. The V and J ends lost 6 bases and 6 bases, in that order; junction bases with no gene match: 7. The CDR3 DNA reads as TGTGCCAGCAGGTCGCTAGCGGGTCTCAATGAGCAGTTCTTC. This translates into CASRSLAGLNEQFF.

V is TRBV5-1 and J is TRBJ2-7; 15 positions match TRBD2. This CDR3 is 16 amino acids long. Germline trimming cut 4 bases from V and 7 bases from J; bases unmatched to any gene: 9. From germline, CDR1 is SGHRS and CDR2 YFSETQ. The CDR3 DNA reads as TGCGCCAGCAGCCACGACTCGGGACTAGCGGGAGGAGAGCAGTACTTC. This gives the protein CASSHDSGLAGGEQYF.

This clone was counted a few times. The gene calls are TRBV7-9 and TRBJ1-2, with 7 bases matching TRBD1. The CDR3 extends over 14 amino acids. With 7 bases clipped from V and 4 bases from J, the junction kept 9 bases outside the gene matches. Germline V gene data show CDR1 as SEHNR and CDR2 as FQNEAQ (reference sequence). For the CDR3, the DNA is TGTGCCAGCAACGAGATTAGGGACAGCTATGGCTACACCTTC. This gives the protein CASNEIRDSYGYTF.

The rearrangement links TRBV28 to TRBJ2-3, with 10 bases matching TRBD2. CDR1 is MDHEN and CDR2 is SYDVKM in the germline V gene. J gave up 1 base and V 7 bases, and 5 bases lay outside the gene matches. This CDR3 comprises 15 residues. CDR3: CASTSSGSGTDTQYF. In DNA, the CDR3 is TGTGCCAGCACCTCTAGCGGGAGTGGCACAGATACGCAGTATTTT.

This chain joins TRBV7-2 and TRBJ1-6, with D possibly being TRBD1 (5 bases). The CDR3 is made up of 15 amino acids. V was clipped by 3 bases and J by 4 bases, with 10 bases between them. Germline-derived CDR1 and CDR2 are SGHTA and FQGNSA. In nucleotides, the CDR3 is TGTGCCAGCAGCTTGAATCAGGGATATAATTCACCCCTCCACTTT. Its translation: CASSLNQGYNSPLHF.

This chain links TRBV19 with TRBJ2-7; 9 positions agree with TRBD1. The J segment lost 7 bases and the V segment lost 5 bases, leaving 12 bases of the junction unmatched. CDR1 LNHDA and CDR2 SQIVND come from the germline V gene (reference sequence). This CDR3 contains 15 residues. CDR3 nucleotides: TGTGCCAGTAGTTTCACCTCCGGGACAGGGTGGGAGCAGTACTTC. It is translated as CASSFTSGTGWEQYF.

By sample share, this clone is medium-sized (0.01 to 0.1%). CDR3 amino acids: CASSRYQDSDTEAFF. CDR3 in DNA: TGCGCCAGCAGCCGATACCAGGACAGTGACACTGAAGCTTTCTTT. The rearrangement uses TRBV4-1 and TRBJ1-1; possible D gene TRBD1, 6 bases. Germline loops: CDR1 MGHRA, CDR2 YSYEKL. The CDR3 has 15 residues. V lost 4 bases and J 3 bases, leaving 15 bases between the germline ends.

The V and J genes are TRBV19 and TRBJ1-2; tentatively, D is TRBD1 (6 bases). The V gene lost 2 bases and the J gene lost 6 bases, with 10 bases spanning the gap. The CDR3 contains 13 residues. Germline values: CDR1 LNHDA, CDR2 SQIVND (reference sequence). The chain's CDR3 is CASSITQGDGYTF. CDR3 nucleotide sequence: TGTGCCAGTAGTATAACACAGGGTGATGGCTACACCTTC. Looking up the rest from reference TRBV19 and TRBJ1-2 gives the full variable domain: DGGITQSPKYLFRKEGQNVTLSCEQNLNHDAMYWYRQDPGQGLRLIYYSQIVNDFQKGDIAEGYSVSREKKESFPLTVTSAQKNPTAFYLCASSITQGDGYTFGSGTRLTVV.

The rearrangement links TRBV19 to TRBJ1-1; no firm D call. Germline loops: CDR1 LNHDA, CDR2 SQIVND (reference sequence). There are 15 residues in the CDR3. The V and J ends lost 6 bases and 2 bases respectively, with 16 bases between them. The CDR3 sequence: CASSPGREGNTEAFF. CDR3 nucleotides: TGTGCCAGTAGCCCGGGGAGGGAGGGAAACACTGAAGCTTTCTTT.

This clone was recorded once. The rearrangement uses TRBV28 and TRBJ1-5; no clear D gene. CDR1 is MDHEN, CDR2 SYDVKM, per germline. This CDR3 spans 14 amino acids. Trimming removed 4 bases from V and 9 bases from J, with 16 bases in between. The CDR3 sequence is CASSSQQKGGPQHF. The CDR3 region has the DNA TGTGCCAGCAGTTCCCAACAAAAAGGAGGGCCCCAGCATTTT.